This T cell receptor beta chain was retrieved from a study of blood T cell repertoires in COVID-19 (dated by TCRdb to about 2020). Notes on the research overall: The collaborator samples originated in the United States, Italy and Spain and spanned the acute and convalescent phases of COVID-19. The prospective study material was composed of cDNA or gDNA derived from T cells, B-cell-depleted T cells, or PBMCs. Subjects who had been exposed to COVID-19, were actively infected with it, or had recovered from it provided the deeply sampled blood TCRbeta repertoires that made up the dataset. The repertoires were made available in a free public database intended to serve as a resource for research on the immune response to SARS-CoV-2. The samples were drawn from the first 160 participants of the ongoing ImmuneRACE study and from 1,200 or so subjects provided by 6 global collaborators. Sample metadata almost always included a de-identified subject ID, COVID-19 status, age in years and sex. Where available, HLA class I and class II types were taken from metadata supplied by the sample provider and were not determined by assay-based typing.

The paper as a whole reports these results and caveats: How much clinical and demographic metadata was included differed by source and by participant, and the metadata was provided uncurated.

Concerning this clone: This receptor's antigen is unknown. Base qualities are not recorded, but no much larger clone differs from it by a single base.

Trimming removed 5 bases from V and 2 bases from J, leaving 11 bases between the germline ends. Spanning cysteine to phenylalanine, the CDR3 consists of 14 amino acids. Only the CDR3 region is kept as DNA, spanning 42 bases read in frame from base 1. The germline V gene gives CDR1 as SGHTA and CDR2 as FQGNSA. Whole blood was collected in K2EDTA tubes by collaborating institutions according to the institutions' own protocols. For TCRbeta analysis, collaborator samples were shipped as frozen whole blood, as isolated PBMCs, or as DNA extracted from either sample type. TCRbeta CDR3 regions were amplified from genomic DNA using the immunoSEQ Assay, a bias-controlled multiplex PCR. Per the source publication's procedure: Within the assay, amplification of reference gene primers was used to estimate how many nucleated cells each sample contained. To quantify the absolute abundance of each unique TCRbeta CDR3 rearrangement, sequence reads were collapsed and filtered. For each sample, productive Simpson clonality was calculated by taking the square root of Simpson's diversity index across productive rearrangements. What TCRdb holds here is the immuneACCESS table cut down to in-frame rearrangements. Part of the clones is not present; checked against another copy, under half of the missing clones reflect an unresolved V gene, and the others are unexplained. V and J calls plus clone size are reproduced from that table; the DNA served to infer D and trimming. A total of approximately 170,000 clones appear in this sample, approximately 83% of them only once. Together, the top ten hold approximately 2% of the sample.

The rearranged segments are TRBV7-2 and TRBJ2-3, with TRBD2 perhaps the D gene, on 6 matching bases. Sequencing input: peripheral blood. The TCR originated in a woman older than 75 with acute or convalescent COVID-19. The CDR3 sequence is CASSTRGVTDTQYF. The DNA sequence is TGTGCCAGCAGCACGCGGGGAGTCACAGATACGCAGTATTTT. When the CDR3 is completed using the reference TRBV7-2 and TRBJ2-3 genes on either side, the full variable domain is GAGVSQSPSNKVTEKGKDVELRCDPISGHTALYWYRQSLGQGLEFLIYFQGNSAPDKSGLPSDRFSAERTGGSVSTLTIQRTQQEDSAVYLCASSTRGVTDTQYFGPGTRLTVL.